These 5 T cell receptor beta chains share one sample of origin, sequenced in a study of OX40 agonist ivuxolimab in advanced cancers. Some clones are missing from TCRdb's copy, which holds only in-frame ones; the method was immunoSEQ multiplex PCR. The sample contains some 86,000 clones, about 85% of which appear only once. The source material was CD4+ or CD8+ T cells sorted from blood, sampled in a trial of the OX40 agonist ivuxolimab. The receptor set was obtained from an adult with an advanced solid tumor such as melanoma, head and neck, liver or kidney cancer.

The genes are TRBV27 and TRBJ1-2; D is uncertain. Germline V gives CDR1 MNHEY, CDR2 SMNVEV (reference sequence). The V and J ends lost 3 bases and 2 bases respectively, with 7 bases between them. This CDR3 has 13 amino acids. In nucleotides, the CDR3 is TGTGCCAGCAGTTTTCAGGAGAACTATGGCTACACCTTC. It codes for CASSFQENYGYTF.

The chain combines TRBV10-1 with TRBJ2-7; TRBD1 matches at 7 bases. CDR1 is WNHNN, CDR2 SYGVQD, per germline (reference sequence). The junction had 1 base not matched to a gene; V was cut back by 2 bases and J by 3 bases. The CDR3 spans 13 residues. DNA of the CDR3: TGCGCCAGCAGTGAGCACAGGGGCTACGAGCAGTACTTC. Protein product: CASSEHRGYEQYF.

The chain links TRBV11-2 to TRBJ2-7; the D gene is possibly TRBD1 (6 bases). Trimming took off 6 bases at V and 6 bases at J, with 9 bases between the two ends. This CDR3 has 11 residues. Looked up from germline, CDR1 is SGHAT and CDR2 is FQNNGV. This CDR3 is CASRLGGEQYF. CDR3 nucleotides: TGTGCCAGCAGACTAGGGGGCGAGCAGTACTTC.

The chain couples TRBV19 to TRBJ2-3; D unresolved. V lost 6 bases and J lost 6, with 10 bases in between. The CDR3 runs to 12 residues. Germline assignment: CDR1 LNHDA and CDR2 SQIVND (reference sequence). CDR3 sequence reads: CASSNIGDTQYF. CDR3 DNA: TGTGCCAGTAGCAACATTGGGGATACGCAGTATTTT.

The chain joins TRBV27 to TRBJ2-1; the D gene could be TRBD1 or TRBD2 (5 bases each). The CDR3 spans 13 residues. Between the trimmed V and J ends, which lost 2 bases and 8 bases, there was a span of 10 bases. CDR1 is MNHEY, CDR2 SMNVEV, per germline (reference sequence). CDR3 region: CASSLQQEDEQFF. In DNA form, the CDR3 reads TGTGCCAGCAGTTTACAACAGGAGGATGAGCAGTTCTTC.